Listed below are T cell receptor beta chains from one sample, sequenced in a study of shared clonotypes between healthy human individuals. Profiling relied on immunoSEQ multiplex PCR, and the TCRdb table lists in-frame clones only, not all of them. Of about 530,000 clones in the sample, around 79% were seen once. The specimen sequenced was PBMCs. The receptors come from a woman in her thirties or forties in good health. Some clones in this sample may be carry-over from other donors' samples. CDR3s include the opening cysteine and the closing phenylalanine or tryptophan. Fields, in order: V gene, D gene, clone size, J gene, CDR3 DNA, CDR3 protein. A D gene is named only where the DNA matches it firmly. Part of the rows lack a size; the others show once, few, many or a class for expanded clones.

v_gene: TRBV7-2; d_gene: -; abundance: -; j_gene: TRBJ1-2; CDR3nt: TGTGCCAGCAGCTTAGGCGTTAACTATGGCTACACCTTC; CDR3aa: CASSLGVNYGYTF
v_gene: TRBV11-2; d_gene: -; abundance: -; j_gene: TRBJ2-2; CDR3nt: TGTGCCAGCAGCCCGGGGCCCGCGTTGATCGGGGAGCTGTTTTTT; CDR3aa: CASSPGPALIGELFF
v_gene: TRBV2; d_gene: TRBD2; abundance: few; j_gene: TRBJ2-3; CDR3nt: TGTGCCAGCAGTGAACGGCTAGCGGTTAGCACAGATACGCAGTATTTT; CDR3aa: CASSERLAVSTDTQYF
v_gene: TRBV18; d_gene: TRBD2; abundance: -; j_gene: TRBJ2-3; CDR3nt: TGTGCCAGCTCACCGACCACGATAGCGGGAATAGCAGATACGCAGTATTTT; CDR3aa: CASSPTTIAGIADTQYF
v_gene: TRBV5-1; d_gene: -; abundance: -; j_gene: TRBJ2-7; CDR3nt: TGCGCCAGCACCCGGGACGGCAGCTCCTACGAGCAGTACTTC; CDR3aa: CASTRDGSSYEQYF
v_gene: TRBV18; d_gene: -; abundance: -; j_gene: TRBJ2-7; CDR3nt: TGTGCCAGCTCACCCCAGGGGAACCCCTCCTACGAGCAGTACTTC; CDR3aa: CASSPQGNPSYEQYF
v_gene: TRBV6-5; d_gene: TRBD1; abundance: -; j_gene: TRBJ1-1; CDR3nt: TGTGCCAGCAGTCGAAAAACAGGGGCGAACACTGAAGCTTTCTTT; CDR3aa: CASSRKTGANTEAFF
v_gene: TRBV14; d_gene: -; abundance: -; j_gene: TRBJ2-7; CDR3nt: TGTGCCAGCAGCCGGAGAGCATCCTACGAGCAGTACTTC; CDR3aa: CASSRRASYEQYF
v_gene: TRBV28; d_gene: TRBD1; abundance: -; j_gene: TRBJ2-1; CDR3nt: TGTGCCAGCAGCCGGGACAGTCGGTACTACAATGAGCAGTTCTTC; CDR3aa: CASSRDSRYYNEQFF
v_gene: TRBV7-9; d_gene: -; abundance: -; j_gene: TRBJ1-4; CDR3nt: TGTGCCAGCAGTGGGACCGCCTTCGAAAAACTGTTTTTT; CDR3aa: CASSGTAFEKLFF
v_gene: TRBV6-1; d_gene: -; abundance: -; j_gene: TRBJ1-4; CDR3nt: TGTGCCAGCAGTGCTGACAGGCCTCCTAATGAAAAACTGTTTTTT; CDR3aa: CASSADRPPNEKLFF
v_gene: TRBV15; d_gene: -; abundance: -; j_gene: TRBJ2-7; CDR3nt: TGTGCCACCAGCAGAGATCTTACCTCCTACGAGCAGTACTTC; CDR3aa: CATSRDLTSYEQYF
v_gene: TRBV7-9; d_gene: TRBD1; abundance: few; j_gene: TRBJ1-1; CDR3nt: TGTGCCAGCAGCTTGGGGGATCAAAGGGGGCAGGCTTTCTTT; CDR3aa: CASSLGDQRGQAFF
v_gene: TRBV9; d_gene: TRBD2; abundance: -; j_gene: TRBJ2-1; CDR3nt: TGTGCCAGCAGCGTTAGCGGGAGTAGCCACAATGAGCAGTTCTTC; CDR3aa: CASSVSGSSHNEQFF
v_gene: TRBV9; d_gene: TRBD1; abundance: -; j_gene: TRBJ1-2; CDR3nt: TGTGCCAGCAGCGAAAACAGGGGGCTTGGCTATGGCTACACCTTC; CDR3aa: CASSENRGLGYGYTF
v_gene: TRBV30; d_gene: -; abundance: few; j_gene: TRBJ1-1; CDR3nt: TGTGCCTGGAGTGGACAATCGAACACTGAAGCTTTCTTT; CDR3aa: CAWSGQSNTEAFF
v_gene: TRBV11-1; d_gene: -; abundance: -; j_gene: TRBJ2-5; CDR3nt: TGTGCCAGCAGCTTAGCGGGCGGGATTGGTCAAGAGACCCAGTACTTC; CDR3aa: CASSLAGGIGQETQYF
v_gene: TRBV5-1; d_gene: -; abundance: -; j_gene: TRBJ2-2; CDR3nt: TGCGCCAGCAGCCCCGGGAACACCGGGGAGCTGTTTTTT; CDR3aa: CASSPGNTGELFF
v_gene: TRBV30; d_gene: TRBD1; abundance: -; j_gene: TRBJ1-6; CDR3nt: TGTGCCTGGACACCTGACAGGGGTTATTCACCCCTCCACTTT; CDR3aa: CAWTPDRGYSPLHF
v_gene: TRBV28; d_gene: TRBD2; abundance: few; j_gene: TRBJ2-5; CDR3nt: TGTGCCAGCAGTTTTGCGGGAGTGGTGGAGACCCAGTACTTC; CDR3aa: CASSFAGVVETQYF
v_gene: TRBV5-1; d_gene: -; abundance: -; j_gene: TRBJ1-3; CDR3nt: TGCGCCAGCAGTTTCGAGATTGGAAACACCATATATTTT; CDR3aa: CASSFEIGNTIYF
v_gene: TRBV4-1; d_gene: TRBD1; abundance: -; j_gene: TRBJ2-7; CDR3nt: TGCGCCAGCAGCCAAACCGTGGACAGGGCTGGGTACGAGCAGTACTTC; CDR3aa: CASSQTVDRAGYEQYF
v_gene: TRBV5-1; d_gene: -; abundance: -; j_gene: TRBJ2-7; CDR3nt: TGCGCCAGCAGCTTACGGACTGCCTCGTACGAGCAGTACTTC; CDR3aa: CASSLRTASYEQYF
v_gene: TRBV6-1; d_gene: -; abundance: -; j_gene: TRBJ1-5; CDR3nt: TGTGCCAGCACCGGGACCATATCAGGCCAGCCCCAGCATTTT; CDR3aa: CASTGTISGQPQHF
v_gene: TRBV27; d_gene: -; abundance: -; j_gene: TRBJ1-5; CDR3nt: TGTGCCAGCAGTACCAGCAATCAGCCCCAGCATTTT; CDR3aa: CASSTSNQPQHF
v_gene: TRBV29-1; d_gene: -; abundance: -; j_gene: TRBJ2-6; CDR3nt: TGCAGCGTTGAAGGGCAGGGTGGCACGTCCCTCTCTGGGGCCAACGTCCTGACTTTC; CDR3aa: CSVEGQGGTSLSGANVLTF
v_gene: TRBV5-8; d_gene: -; abundance: once; j_gene: TRBJ2-7; CDR3nt: TGTGCCAGCAGCCTCCTGACGGGACCTACCTACGAGCAGTACTTC; CDR3aa: CASSLLTGPTYEQYF
v_gene: TRBV28; d_gene: -; abundance: once; j_gene: TRBJ2-7; CDR3nt: TGTGCCAGCAGCCCGACAGCCTCCTACGAGCAGTACTTC; CDR3aa: CASSPTASYEQYF
v_gene: TRBV5-4; d_gene: TRBD1; abundance: -; j_gene: TRBJ1-5; CDR3nt: TGTGCCAGCAGCTACGGACAGGGAAAAAATCAGCCCCAGCATTTT; CDR3aa: CASSYGQGKNQPQHF
v_gene: TRBV11-2; d_gene: -; abundance: -; j_gene: TRBJ1-1; CDR3nt: TGTGCCAGCAGCTTCACTCCGGGACTTACTGAAGCTTTCTTT; CDR3aa: CASSFTPGLTEAFF
v_gene: TRBV6-1; d_gene: -; abundance: -; j_gene: TRBJ1-1; CDR3nt: TGTGCCAGCAGTTTACAGGGAACTGAAGCTTTCTTT; CDR3aa: CASSLQGTEAFF
v_gene: TRBV7-2; d_gene: -; abundance: -; j_gene: TRBJ2-3; CDR3nt: TGTGCCAGCAGCTACTTTCGGGCCAGCACAGATACGCAGTATTTT; CDR3aa: CASSYFRASTDTQYF
v_gene: TRBV4-2; d_gene: -; abundance: -; j_gene: TRBJ2-3; CDR3nt: TGTGCCACCGGGAGAGATACGCAGTATTTT; CDR3aa: CATGRDTQYF
v_gene: TRBV4-1; d_gene: -; abundance: -; j_gene: TRBJ1-4; CDR3nt: TGCGCCAGCAGCCAAGGTCAGGGTTTCGGGGATAATGAAAAACTGTTTTTT; CDR3aa: CASSQGQGFGDNEKLFF
v_gene: TRBV6-6; d_gene: -; abundance: -; j_gene: TRBJ1-4; CDR3nt: TGTGCCAACTCACAGTTATTTGTCACTAATGAAAAACTGTTTTTT; CDR3aa: CANSQLFVTNEKLFF
v_gene: TRBV4-1; d_gene: -; abundance: few; j_gene: TRBJ2-5; CDR3nt: TGCGCCAGCAGCCAAGAGAGGGTTTGGGAGACCCAGTACTTC; CDR3aa: CASSQERVWETQYF
v_gene: TRBV28; d_gene: -; abundance: -; j_gene: TRBJ1-2; CDR3nt: TGTGCCAGCAGTTTCCCCACCTTTGGCTACACCTTC; CDR3aa: CASSFPTFGYTF
v_gene: TRBV2; d_gene: TRBD2; abundance: many; j_gene: TRBJ2-7; CDR3nt: TGTGCCAGCAGTACTAACCCGGGGGGAGTCTACGAGCAGTACTTC; CDR3aa: CASSTNPGGVYEQYF
v_gene: TRBV18; d_gene: -; abundance: once; j_gene: TRBJ2-1; CDR3nt: TGTGCCAGCTCACGCCGGGACAAGTCCTACAATGAGCAGTTCTTC; CDR3aa: CASSRRDKSYNEQFF
v_gene: TRBV27; d_gene: -; abundance: -; j_gene: TRBJ2-1; CDR3nt: TGTGCCAGCAGTTTATCGACCCACAATGAGCAGTTCTTC; CDR3aa: CASSLSTHNEQFF